This T cell receptor beta chain was found in a study of OX40 agonist ivuxolimab in advanced cancers. Context from the whole study: Ivuxolimab was an agonistic, fully human IgG2 monoclonal antibody directed against OX40 (CD134), a costimulatory receptor. Intravenous ivuxolimab was administered to patients every 2 weeks at six dose levels: 0.01, 0.1, 0.3, 1.5, 3 and 10 mg/kg. Of the roughly 50 dose-escalation patients, hepatocellular carcinoma was present in about 20, melanoma in some 15, renal cell carcinoma in 9 and head and neck cancer in 9. The dose-escalation cohort was about 87% male with a mean age of 60 years, ranging from roughly 23 to 80. Patients were allowed to have had prior anti-PD-1, anti-PD-L1 or anti-CTLA-4 therapy, and 30% to 40% of the dose-escalation patients had been treated with checkpoint inhibitors. Partial responses occurred in three dose-escalation patients: two with cutaneous melanoma and one with hepatocellular carcinoma. Peripheral TCRbeta sequencing was intended to test whether TCR sequence diversity was altered and clonal T-cell expansion was caused by ivuxolimab. The monotherapy dose-escalation portion (N ≈ 56 patients) of the phase I ivuxolimab trial is reported in the paper. Overall study outcomes, separate from this receptor: In the 0.1-3.0 mg/kg groups, partial responders had among the lowest normalized peripheral clonal expansion, particularly in CD8+ T cells. Antigen specificity was not determined for the clonally expanded peripheral T cells. On average, CD8+ T cells showed more expanded clones than CD4+ T cells after ivuxolimab. Low levels of normalized T-cell clonal expansion were also seen in some patients who did not respond. At doses from 0.1 to 3.0 mg/kg, clonal expansion was seen in both CD4+ and CD8+ blood T cells between baseline and week 6.

The CDR3 spans 15 residues, from the cysteine through the phenylalanine. Only the CDR3 DNA stays, 45 bases, in frame from base 1. V was cut back by 4 bases and J by 0 bases, leaving a gap of 11 bases between them. Taken from the germline V gene (reference sequence), the CDR1 and CDR2 loops are SGHNT and YYREEE. For sequencing of the TCRbeta CDR3 region, genomic DNA was extracted from the sorted cells. The immunoSEQ Assay was used to sequence the TCRbeta CDR3 regions. In TCRdb, the immuneACCESS table is reduced to in-frame sequences with V and J assigned. These tables do not hold every clone; where another copy was compared, an unresolved V gene accounts for under half, and the others remain unexplained. The sample records more than 45,000 clones, 84% of which are singletons. The ten top clones hold approximately 4.2% of the sample. Concerning this clone itself: Its specific antigen is unknown. Qualities for individual bases were not recorded, and no much larger clone is one base off.

The trial excluded patients who had a history of autoimmune disease or were on systemic immunosuppression. Peripheral blood for TCR sequencing was collected from all dose cohorts at baseline, on cycle 4 day 1, and on cycle 7 day 1. The samples were taken from a phase I, first-in-human, multicenter, open-label dose-escalation trial of ivuxolimab. Adults with locally advanced or metastatic melanoma, renal cell carcinoma, hepatocellular carcinoma or head and neck squamous cell carcinoma were enrolled in the trial. CD4+ and CD8+ T cells were sorted separately from peripheral blood before TCR sequencing.

The clonotype comes from an adult with an advanced solid tumor such as melanoma, head and neck, liver or kidney cancer. The V gene is TRBV5-4 and the J gene is TRBJ1-5; matching of 6 bases hints at TRBD1 as the D gene. The input for sequencing was CD4+ or CD8+ T cells sorted from blood, taken in a trial of the OX40 agonist ivuxolimab. The nucleotide sequence is TGTGCCAGCAGCGCCCGACAGGCTAGCAATCAGCCCCAGCATTTT. This sequence encodes CASSARQASNQPQHF.